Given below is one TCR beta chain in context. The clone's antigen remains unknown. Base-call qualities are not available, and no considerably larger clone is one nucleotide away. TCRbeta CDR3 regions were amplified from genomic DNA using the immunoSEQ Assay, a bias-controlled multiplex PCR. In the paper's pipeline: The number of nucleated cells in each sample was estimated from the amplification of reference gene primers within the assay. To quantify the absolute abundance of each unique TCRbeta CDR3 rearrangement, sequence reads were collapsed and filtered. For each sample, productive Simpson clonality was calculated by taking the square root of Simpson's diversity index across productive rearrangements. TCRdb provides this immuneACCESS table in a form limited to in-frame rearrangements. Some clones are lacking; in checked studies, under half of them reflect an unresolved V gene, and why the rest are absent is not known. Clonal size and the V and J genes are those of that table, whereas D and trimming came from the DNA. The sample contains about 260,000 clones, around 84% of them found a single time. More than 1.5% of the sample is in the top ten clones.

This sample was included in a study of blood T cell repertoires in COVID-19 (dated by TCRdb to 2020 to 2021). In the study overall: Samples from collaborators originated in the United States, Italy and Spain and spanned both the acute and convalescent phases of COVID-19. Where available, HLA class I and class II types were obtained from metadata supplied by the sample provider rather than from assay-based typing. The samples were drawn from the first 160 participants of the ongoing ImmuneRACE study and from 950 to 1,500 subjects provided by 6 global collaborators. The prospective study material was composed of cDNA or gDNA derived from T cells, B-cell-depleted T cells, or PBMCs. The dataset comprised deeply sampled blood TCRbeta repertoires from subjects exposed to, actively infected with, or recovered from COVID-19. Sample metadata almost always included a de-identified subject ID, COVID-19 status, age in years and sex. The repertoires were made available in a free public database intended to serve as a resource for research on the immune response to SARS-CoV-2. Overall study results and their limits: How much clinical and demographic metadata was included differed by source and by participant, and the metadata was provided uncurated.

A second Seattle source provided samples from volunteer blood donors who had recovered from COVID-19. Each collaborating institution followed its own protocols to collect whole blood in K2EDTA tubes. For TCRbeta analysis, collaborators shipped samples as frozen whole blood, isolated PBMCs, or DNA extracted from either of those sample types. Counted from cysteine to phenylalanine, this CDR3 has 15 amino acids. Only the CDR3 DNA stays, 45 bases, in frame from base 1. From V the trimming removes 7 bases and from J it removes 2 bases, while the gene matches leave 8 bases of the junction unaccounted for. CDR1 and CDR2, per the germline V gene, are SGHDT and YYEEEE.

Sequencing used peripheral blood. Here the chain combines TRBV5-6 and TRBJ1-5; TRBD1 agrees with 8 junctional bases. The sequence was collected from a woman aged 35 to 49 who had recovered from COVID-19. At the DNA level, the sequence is TGTGCCAGCCCAGCCGACAGGGGATGCAATCAGCCCCAGCATTTT. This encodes CASPADRGCNQPQHF. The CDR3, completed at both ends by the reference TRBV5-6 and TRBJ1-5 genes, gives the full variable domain DAGVTQSPTHLIKTRGQQVTLRCSPKSGHDTVSWYQQALGQGPQFIFQYYEEEERQRGNFPDRFSGHQFPNYSSELNVNALLLGDSALYLCASPADRGCNQPQHFGDGTRLSIL.